These 30 T cell receptor beta chains share one sample of origin, sequenced in a study of response to subunit inactivated influenza vaccine. One entry per CDR3 protein results from TCRdb running MiXCR on the RT-PCR reads. The repertoire holds hundreds of thousands of distinct CDR3 sequences, less than 20% seen once, with under 14% in the top ten. Sequenced material: PBMCs from blood, taken 11 to 12 days after vaccination. These receptors were collected from a man aged 50 to 59 who received an inactivated influenza vaccine.

The chain links TRBV7-2 to TRBJ1-1; 8 bases are a match to TRBD1. The CDR3 has 13 amino acids. With 4 bases clipped from V and 10 bases from J, the junction kept 8 bases outside the gene matches. Germline-derived CDR1 and CDR2 are SGHTA and FQGNSA. This CDR3 reads CASSSDRGLRAFF. The CDR3 nucleotides are TGTGCCAGCAGCTCCGACAGGGGACTTAGAGCTTTCTTT.

In its sample, this clonotype was seen a few times. V and J are TRBV5-1 and TRBJ1-1; 9 bases line up with TRBD1. The CDR3 sequence is 15 residues long. Germline V gives CDR1 SGHRS, CDR2 YFSETQ. The V gene end was trimmed by 0 bases and the J gene end by 5 bases; junction bases not matched to a gene: 5. The chain's CDR3 is CASSLEGQGGTEAFF. DNA for the CDR3: TGCGCCAGCAGCTTGGAGGGACAGGGCGGAACTGAAGCTTTCTTT.

The chain recombines TRBV20-1 with TRBJ2-7, with 10 positions matching TRBD2. The length of the CDR3 is 13 residues. Germline V lookup: CDR1 DFQATT, CDR2 SNEGSKA (reference sequence). Trimming removed 5 bases from V and 7 bases from J; junction bases left unmatched: 8. CDR3 in amino acids: CSAFGLAGEEQYF. The CDR3 DNA reads TGCAGTGCTTTCGGGCTAGCGGGAGAGGAGCAGTACTTC.

The table lists this clonotype with a few counts. This chain connects TRBV4-3 to TRBJ2-2, with TRBD2 identical over 7 bases. After removal of 0 bases from V and 7 bases from J, the junction contained 8 bases not matched to a gene. This CDR3 is 16 amino acids long. CDR1 and CDR2 from the germline V gene are LGHNA and YSLEER. CDR3 region: CASSQDWGLPGGELFF. CDR3 DNA: TGCGCCAGCAGCCAAGATTGGGGACTACCTGGCGGGGAGCTGTTTTTT.

V is TRBV20-1 and J is TRBJ1-6, with D perhaps TRBD1 (6 bases). From germline, CDR1 is DFQATT and CDR2 SNEGSKA (reference sequence). The CDR3 has 22 residues. V was trimmed by 5 bases and J by 6 bases, leaving 38 bases between them. This CDR3 reads CSAPSGGKGRTNGFTANSPLHF. DNA for the CDR3: TGCAGTGCTCCCTCGGGGGGCAAGGGGCGTACGAATGGCTTTACAGCTAATTCACCCCTCCACTTT.

The J gene is TRBJ1-5, the V gene TRBV4-1, with TRBD1 matching over 9 bases. V dropped 5 bases and J dropped 4; count of bases not matched to a gene: 6. The CDR3 runs to 15 residues. CDR1 and CDR2 from the germline V gene are MGHRA and YSYEKL. The CDR3 spells CASSIGTGQNQPQHF. The CDR3 DNA reads TGCGCCAGCAGCATTGGGACAGGGCAAAATCAGCCCCAGCATTTT.

There are many counts of this clonotype. The chain uses TRBV7-9 and TRBJ2-6, with D tentatively TRBD1 (6 bases). CDR1 is SEHNR and CDR2 is FQNEAQ in the germline V gene (reference sequence). V lost 5 bases and J 1 base, leaving 21 bases between the germline ends. This CDR3 contains 19 residues. The CDR3, as DNA: TGTGCCAGCAGCGAAATAACAGGGCCCGTTCGGTCTGGGGCCAACGTCCTGACTTTC. Residues: CASSEITGPVRSGANVLTF.

This clonotype was seen a handful of times. V usage is TRBV28 and J usage is TRBJ2-2, with 8 bases identical to TRBD1. The ends lost 1 base at V and 4 bases at J; junction bases unmatched: 2. The germline V gene encodes CDR1 MDHEN and CDR2 SYDVKM. There are 15 residues in the CDR3. CDR3 bases: TGTGCCAGCAGTTTATTTACAGGGGGCACCGGGGAGCTGTTTTTT. Protein product: CASSLFTGGTGELFF.

This clonotype was counted between two and nine times. This sequence joins TRBV11-2 and TRBJ2-5, with D tentatively TRBD2 (5 bases). The CDR3 is 14 amino acids. V dropped 3 bases and J dropped 4 bases, with 12 bases sitting between them. CDR1 is SGHAT and CDR2 is FQNNGV in the germline V gene. CDR3 loop: CASSFRGFPETQYF. DNA of the CDR3: TGTGCCAGCAGCTTCCGAGGGTTTCCAGAGACCCAGTACTTC.

The chain uses TRBV24-1 and TRBJ2-2; possible D gene TRBD1, 6 bases. The CDR3 spans 13 residues. V dropped 12 bases and J dropped 3 bases, with 13 bases sitting between them. Germline lookup yields CDR1 KGHDR and CDR2 SFDVKD. The CDR3 reads CAVGTSYTGELFF. The CDR3 DNA reads as TGTGCCGTCGGGACAAGTTACACCGGGGAGCTGTTTTTT.

This clonotype was seen ten or more times. CDR3 region: CAISPHLGAGQGASETQYF. CDR3 in DNA: TGTGCCATCAGCCCGCACCTGGGTGCGGGACAGGGGGCATCAGAGACCCAGTACTTC. The genes are TRBV10-3 and TRBJ2-5, with TRBD1 identical over 12 bases. Unmatched junction bases numbered 18, after V lost 6 bases and J lost 4 bases. CDR3 length: 19 residues. The germline V gene encodes CDR1 ENHRY and CDR2 SYGVKD.

This clonotype showed up just a few times. This rearrangement joins TRBV28 to TRBJ2-3; no firm D call. The V end lost 3 bases, the J end lost 3 bases, and 10 bases lay between the germline ends. The germline CDR1 and CDR2 sequences are MDHEN and SYDVKM. The CDR3 has 14 amino acids. The CDR3: CASSFQVGTDTQYF. The CDR3 nucleotides read TGTGCCAGCAGTTTTCAGGTGGGAACAGATACGCAGTATTTT.

This clonotype was detected a few times. The V call is TRBV6-5, the J call TRBJ2-7; D may be TRBD2 (6 bases). Germline CDR1 and CDR2: MNHEY and SVGAGI. The V and J ends lost 0 bases and 2 bases respectively, with 14 bases between them. This CDR3 has 16 amino acids. Here the CDR3 reads CASSYSGGPRTYEQYF. The CDR3 DNA follows: TGTGCCAGCAGTTACTCGGGGGGTCCCCGTACCTACGAGCAGTACTTC.

The chain employs TRBV20-1 and TRBJ1-2; D is unresolved. The CDR3 covers 13 residues. Germline lookup yields CDR1 DFQATT and CDR2 SNEGSKA (reference sequence). Trimming left V 2 bases short and J 0 bases short, with 7 bases between. This chain's CDR3 is CSARTASNYGYTF. CDR3 DNA: TGCAGTGCTAGAACAGCCTCTAACTATGGCTACACCTTC.

The chain links TRBV5-1 to TRBJ1-4, with a possible D match to TRBD1 (5 bases). The CDR3 loop spans 15 amino acids. Germline loops: CDR1 SGHRS, CDR2 YFSETQ. V lost 0 bases, J lost 4 bases, and 10 bases lay in between. Written as DNA, the CDR3 is TGCGCCAGCAGCTTGGCAGGGCGGGTTAATGAAAAACTGTTTTTT. The encoded protein is CASSLAGRVNEKLFF.

This chain links TRBV5-6 with TRBJ1-6; 9 positions match TRBD1. The ends lost 3 bases at V and 8 bases at J; junction bases unmatched: 3. Germline V gives CDR1 SGHDT, CDR2 YYEEEE. The CDR3 length is 14 residues. In DNA, the CDR3 is TGTGCCAGCAGCTACAGGGGGCAGGATTCACCCCTCCACTTT. Translated, it gives CASSYRGQDSPLHF.

V usage is TRBV29-1 and J usage is TRBJ2-7; D not certain. CDR1 and CDR2 from the germline V gene are SQVTM and ANQGSEA. Deletions cut 4 bases from V and 2 bases from J, with 12 bases between. The length of the CDR3 is 13 residues. The DNA of the CDR3 is TGCAGCGTTGCGGGCATAGGAACCTACGAGCAGTACTTC. Its protein is CSVAGIGTYEQYF.

The chain recombines TRBV3-1 with TRBJ1-6; 7 bases fit TRBD1. Trimming took 4 bases from V and 7 from J; bases not matched to a gene: 7. This CDR3 spans 15 amino acids. Looked up from germline, CDR1 is LGHDT and CDR2 is YNNKEL (reference sequence). The CDR3 coding sequence is TGTGCCAGCAGCCTTGGACAGGTTACGAATTCACCCCTCCACTTT. It encodes CASSLGQVTNSPLHF.

The chain uses TRBV6-5 and TRBJ2-7, with TRBD2 identical over 9 bases. V gave up 0 bases and J gave up 7 bases; unmatched junction bases: 7. The CDR3 has 15 amino acids. CDR1 is MNHEY, CDR2 SVGAGI, per germline. CDR3 DNA sequence: TGTGCCAGCAGTTACTCGGGAAGACTAGCGGAAGAGCAGTACTTC. As protein: CASSYSGRLAEEQYF.

V gene TRBV12-3 or TRBV12-4 combines with J gene TRBJ2-1, with TRBD2 identical over 11 bases. Trimming at V came to 5 bases and at J to 7 bases, leaving 7 bases not matched to a gene. The CDR3 has 15 amino acids. The CDR3 sequence is CASSPTSGMGNEQFF. The CDR3 coding sequence is TGTGCCAGCAGTCCGACTAGCGGGATGGGGAATGAGCAGTTCTTC.

In this sample, this clonotype turned up many times. The chain carries TRBV12-3 or TRBV12-4 and TRBJ2-5, with a weak D call TRBD1 (6 bases). The CDR3 covers 14 residues. Trimming shortened V by 5 bases and J by 2 bases, and 12 bases separated the two germline ends. The CDR3 spells CASSIDRLQETQYF. The CDR3 bases are TGTGCCAGCAGTATAGACAGGCTTCAAGAGACCCAGTACTTC.

V usage is TRBV10-3 and J usage is TRBJ2-3; TRBD1 is a possible D gene (5 bases). This CDR3 has 16 amino acids. V shed 2 bases and J shed 1 base, with 13 bases lying between them. Germline CDR1 and CDR2: ENHRY and SYGVKD. CDR3 residues: CAISEPGQGGTDTQYF. CDR3 bases: TGTGCCATCAGTGAGCCAGGGCAGGGTGGCACAGATACGCAGTATTTT.

The rearrangement uses TRBV18 and TRBJ2-2; D uncertain. CDR3 length: 15 residues. Germline-derived CDR1 and CDR2 are KGHSH and LQKENI. Deletions cut 3 bases from V and 4 bases from J, with 12 bases between. The CDR3 sequence: CASSPPLATTGELFF. For the CDR3, the DNA is TGTGCCAGCTCACCGCCCCTTGCAACCACCGGGGAGCTGTTTTTT. Based on the CDR3 plus reference TRBV18 and TRBJ2-2, the full variable domain is NAGVMQNPRHLVRRRGQEARLRCSPMKGHSHVYWYRQLPEEGLKFMVYLQKENIIDESGMPKERFSAEFPKEGPSILRIQQVVRGDSAAYFCASSPPLATTGELFFGEGSRLTVL.

This clonotype has only a few counts. The chain has TRBV7-2 and TRBJ2-3, with D maybe TRBD2 (5 bases). In germline, CDR1 is SGHTA, CDR2 FQGNSA. Deletions cut 1 base from V and 2 bases from J, with 10 bases between. The CDR3 covers 15 residues. The CDR3 region is CASSLGGLATDTQYF. Here the CDR3 DNA reads TGTGCCAGCAGCTTAGGAGGCCTAGCCACAGATACGCAGTATTTT. The variable domain in full, completed from reference TRBV7-2 and TRBJ2-3, reads GAGVSQSPSNKVTEKGKDVELRCDPISGHTALYWYRQSLGQGLEFLIYFQGNSAPDKSGLPSDRFSAERTGGSVSTLTIQRTQQEDSAVYLCASSLGGLATDTQYFGPGTRLTVL.

This clonotype was picked up a small number of times. The chain joins TRBV7-3 to TRBJ2-1, with TRBD2 matching over 8 bases. V lost 5 bases to trimming and J lost 8 bases; unmatched junction nucleotides: 8. The length of the CDR3 is 14 residues. Per germline, CDR1 SGHTA and CDR2 FQGTGA. Here the CDR3 DNA reads TGTGCCAGCAGCCAAGACGGACTAGCCGATGAGCAGTTCTTC. Protein sequence: CASSQDGLADEQFF.

This clonotype appeared a few times. The V gene is TRBV5-1, the J gene TRBJ2-5; 7 bases match TRBD1. J lost 2 bases, V lost 7 bases, and 8 bases had no gene match. CDR1 is SGHRS and CDR2 is YFSETQ in the germline V gene. The CDR3 is 14 amino acids. The CDR3 reads CASGFGTVQETQYF. The CDR3 bases are TGCGCCAGCGGGTTCGGGACAGTACAAGAGACCCAGTACTTC.

V is TRBV29-1 and J is TRBJ1-1; TRBD1 agrees at 8 bases. The length of the CDR3 is 13 residues. V was clipped by 6 bases and J by 6 bases; unmatched bases: 9. Germline CDR1 and CDR2: SQVTM and ANQGSEA. CDR3 region: CSVRTGLEAEAFF. DNA of the CDR3: TGCAGCGTGCGGACAGGGCTTGAAGCTGAAGCTTTCTTT.

A word on this clonotype: Relative to the germline gene, one junction end is altered; a read error may explain this. The genes are TRBV28 and TRBJ1-6; TRBD1 aligns across 8 bases. This CDR3 region has 13 residues. The germline CDR1 and CDR2 sequences are MDHEN and SYDVKM. In DNA, the CDR3 is TGTGCCGGCAGGGGGCTTGGTAATTCACCCCTCCACTTT. Its translation is CAGRGLGNSPLHF.

The J gene is TRBJ2-3, the V gene TRBV6-4, with 7 bases matching TRBD1. The CDR3 extends over 15 amino acids. Germline-derived CDR1 and CDR2 are MRHNA and SNTAGT. Trimming took 3 bases from V and 0 from J; bases not matched to a gene: 3. The CDR3 nucleotides are TGTGCCAGCAGTGAAGGGACAGCTAGCACAGATACGCAGTATTTT. Amino acid sequence: CASSEGTASTDTQYF.

This clonotype appeared a few times. This chain joins TRBV4-3 and TRBJ1-2; 8 bases align to TRBD1. CDR1 is LGHNA, CDR2 YSLEER, per germline. The CDR3 has 15 amino acids. V was clipped by 1 base and J by 6 bases; unmatched bases: 7. The CDR3 reads CASSQAQLTGDGYTF. Here the CDR3 DNA reads TGCGCCAGCAGCCAAGCTCAATTGACAGGGGATGGCTACACCTTC.